This TCR beta chain was found in a study of naive and memory T cell subsets. An equimolar mix of two oligonucleotides served as the beta constant-region primer for TRBC1 and TRBC2. Nested alpha and beta constant-region primers with the SP2 primer drove four PCR rounds on ligated cDNA. TCRdb ran MiXCR on the UMI-ligation and nested PCR reads and lists one entry per CDR3 protein. The sample consists of over 65,000 distinct CDR3 sequences, around 9% of them appearing once. CDR3 length: 15 amino acids. The V end was cut by 6 bases, the J end by 5 bases, with 18 bases between. Germline V CDR1 and CDR2: MDHEN, SYDVKM.

This chain links TRBV28 with TRBJ2-3; either TRBD1 or TRBD2 may supply D (6 bases each). Sequenced sample: naive CD8+ T cells from blood. This TCR was sampled from a human donor in good health. This chain's CDR3 is CASSSMWGAGDTQYF. In DNA form, the CDR3 reads TGTGCCAGCAGCTCCATGTGGGGGGCGGGAGATACGCAGTATTTT.